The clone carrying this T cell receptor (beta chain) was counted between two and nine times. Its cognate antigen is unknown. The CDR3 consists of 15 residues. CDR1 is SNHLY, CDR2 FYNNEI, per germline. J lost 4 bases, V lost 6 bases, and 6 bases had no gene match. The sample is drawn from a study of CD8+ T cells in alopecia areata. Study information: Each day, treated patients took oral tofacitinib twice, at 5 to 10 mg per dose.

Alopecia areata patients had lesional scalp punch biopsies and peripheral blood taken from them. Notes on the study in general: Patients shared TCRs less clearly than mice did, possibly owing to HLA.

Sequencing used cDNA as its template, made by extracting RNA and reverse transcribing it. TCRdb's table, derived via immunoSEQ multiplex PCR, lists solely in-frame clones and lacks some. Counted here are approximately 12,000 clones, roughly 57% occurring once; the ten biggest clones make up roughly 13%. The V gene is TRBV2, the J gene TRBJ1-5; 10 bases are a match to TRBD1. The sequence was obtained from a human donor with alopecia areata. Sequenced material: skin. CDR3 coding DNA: TGTGCCAGCAGGGGGACAGGGGTTCGAAATCAGCCCCAGCATTTT. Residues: CASRGTGVRNQPQHF.